These 16 T cell receptor beta chains were all obtained from the same sample, sequenced in a study of shared clonotypes between healthy human individuals. Some clones are missing from TCRdb's copy, which holds only in-frame ones; the method was immunoSEQ multiplex PCR. Of about 1.4 million clones in the sample, over 95% were seen once. The sequenced material came from naive CD4+ T cells sorted from blood. Subset here: CD45RA+ positively selected. The receptors derive from a man aged 25-45 years in good health.

The chain employs TRBV18 and TRBJ2-1, with 9 bases lining up with TRBD2. J lost 9 bases, V lost 3 bases, and 9 bases had no gene match. Germline assignment: CDR1 KGHSH and CDR2 LQKENI. The CDR3 runs 15 residues. In nucleotides, the CDR3 is TGTGCCAGCTCACCGACTAGCGGAGTCGAGGGTGAGCAGTTCTTC. It encodes CASSPTSGVEGEQFF.

The genes are TRBV5-1 and TRBJ2-1, with 10 nucleotides matching TRBD1. The CDR3 extends over 14 amino acids. With V trimmed by 4 bases and J by 3 bases, 1 base remained unmatched. Germline V CDR1 and CDR2: SGHRS, YFSETQ. For the CDR3, the DNA is TGCGCCAGCAGCAGGGACAGGGGCTACAATGAGCAGTTCTTC. It is translated as CASSRDRGYNEQFF.

This clone was recorded once. The chain recombines TRBV9 with TRBJ2-2, with D possibly matching TRBD2 (6 bases). This CDR3 has 15 amino acids. Trimming pared 1 base from V and 4 bases from J, leaving 11 bases between. The V gene's germline CDR1 is SGDLS and CDR2 YYNGEE. CDR3 protein: CASSVLATTTGELFF. CDR3 DNA sequence: TGTGCCAGCAGCGTACTAGCGACAACCACCGGGGAGCTGTTTTTT.

The chain employs TRBV9 and TRBJ1-1; D remains unclear. The germline CDR1 and CDR2 sequences are SGDLS and YYNGEE. With 0 bases removed from V and 1 base from J, the gap between germline ends came to 7 bases. This CDR3 has 14 amino acids. CDR3 region: CASSVAVANTEAFF. The CDR3 bases are TGTGCCAGCAGCGTAGCGGTCGCGAACACTGAAGCTTTCTTT.

The V gene is TRBV6-5, the J gene TRBJ2-3; 7 bases are a match to TRBD2. The germline V gene encodes CDR1 MNHEY and CDR2 SVGAGI. V lost 0 bases, J lost 6 bases, and 9 bases stayed unmatched. CDR3 size: 16 residues. CDR3 in amino acids: CASSYSTWGRVDTQYF. CDR3 DNA sequence: TGTGCCAGCAGTTACTCGACTTGGGGGAGGGTGGATACGCAGTATTTT.

The V gene is TRBV6-1, the J gene TRBJ2-5; no clear D gene. Germline CDR1 is MNHNS and CDR2 is SASEGT. The CDR3 contains 11 residues. V shed 6 bases and J shed 3 bases, with 5 bases lying between them. The CDR3 nucleotides are TGTGCCAGCAGAGTAGAAGAGACCCAGTACTTC. It yields the protein CASRVEETQYF.

CDR3 DNA: TGCGCCAGCAGCCCGGGCGGCCCAGATACGCAGTATTTT. Its translation: CASSPGGPDTQYF. The rearrangement joins TRBV5-1 to TRBJ2-3; unclear D gene. V lost 4 bases and J 4 bases, leaving 10 bases between the germline ends. Looked up from germline, CDR1 is SGHRS and CDR2 is YFSETQ. The CDR3 is made up of 13 amino acids.

About this clone itself: This sample includes further DNA sequences coding for the same CDR3. The chain employs TRBV28 and TRBJ2-7, with D perhaps being TRBD1 or TRBD2 (5 bases each). CDR3 length: 14 residues. Germline V gene sequence: CDR1 MDHEN, CDR2 SYDVKM. Trimming pared 5 bases from V and 1 base from J, leaving 12 bases between. CDR3 amino acids: CASSPGTASYEQYF. CDR3 DNA sequence: TGTGCCAGCAGTCCCGGGACCGCATCCTACGAGCAGTACTTC.

The chain has TRBV14 and TRBJ2-1; TRBD1 might be the D (5 bases). The germline CDR1 and CDR2 sequences are SGHDN and FVKESK. Trimming took off 4 bases at V and 10 bases at J, with 20 bases between the two ends. There are 15 residues in the CDR3. The CDR3 DNA follows: TGTGCCAGCAGCCCCGGTTGGGGCCACAGTTTAGAGCAGTTCTTC. This encodes CASSPGWGHSLEQFF.

This chain links TRBV11-3 with TRBJ2-7, with 7 bases lining up with TRBD2. From germline, CDR1 is SGHNT and CDR2 YENEEA. The CDR3 consists of 16 residues. Trimming took 5 bases from V and 1 from J; bases not matched to a gene: 11. CDR3 sequence (DNA): TGTGCCAGCAGCCCGCTTCCGGCGGGAGTTTCCTACGAGCAGTACTTC. Translation: CASSPLPAGVSYEQYF. The entire variable domain, with the rest obtained from reference TRBV11-3 and TRBJ2-7, is as follows: EAGVVQSPRYKIIEKKQPVAFWCNPISGHNTLYWYLQNLGQGPELLIRYENEEAVDDSQLPKDRFSAERLKGVDSTLKIQPAELGDSAVYLCASSPLPAGVSYEQYFGPGTRLTVT.

The chain employs TRBV28 and TRBJ1-5, with D perhaps TRBD1 (5 bases). Between the trimmed V and J ends, which lost 3 bases and 2 bases, there was a span of 11 bases. This CDR3 region has 15 residues. CDR1 and CDR2 (germline): MDHEN, SYDVKM. This chain's CDR3 is CASSLREGGNQPQHF. The CDR3 DNA sequence: TGTGCCAGCAGTTTGAGGGAAGGGGGCAATCAGCCCCAGCATTTT.

The chain couples TRBV5-4 to TRBJ2-1, with 12 nucleotides matching TRBD2. The CDR3 totals 19 residues. After removal of 3 bases from V and 4 bases from J, the junction contained 14 bases not matched to a gene. Germline CDR1 SGHNT, CDR2 YYREEE (reference sequence). For the CDR3, the DNA is TGTGCCAGCAGCTCGAAAATTGGGGGACTAGCGGGTAGATACAATGAGCAGTTCTTC. This codes for CASSSKIGGLAGRYNEQFF. The full variable domain, in which reference TRBV5-4 and TRBJ2-1 provide the parts outside the CDR3, is ETGVTQSPTHLIKTRGQQVTLRCSSQSGHNTVSWYQQALGQGPQFIFQYYREEENGRGNFPPRFSGLQFPNYSSELNVNALELDDSALYLCASSSKIGGLAGRYNEQFFGPGTRLTVL.

CDR3 protein: CASSPDISNTEAFF. In nucleotides, the CDR3 is TGTGCCAGCTCACCAGACATATCGAACACTGAAGCTTTCTTT. J is TRBJ1-1 and V is TRBV18; D gene unclear. V was clipped by 2 bases and J by 1 base, with 8 bases between them. The CDR3 length is 14 residues. Germline V lookup: CDR1 KGHSH, CDR2 LQKENI.

The chain recombines TRBV2 with TRBJ2-5; D gene ambiguous. This CDR3 spans 11 amino acids. Germline assignment: CDR1 SNHLY and CDR2 FYNNEI. V shed 4 bases and J shed 7 bases, with 7 bases lying between them. The CDR3 nucleotides are TGTGCCAGCAGTGGAGATGGGACCCAGTACTTC. Translating gives CASSGDGTQYF.

The chain links TRBV5-1 to TRBJ2-1; 14 positions match TRBD2. The CDR3 loop spans 16 amino acids. J lost 8 bases, V lost 4 bases, and 8 bases had no gene match. Per the germline V gene, CDR1 is SGHRS and CDR2 is YFSETQ. In nucleotides, the CDR3 is TGCGCCAGCAGCCAGGGACTAGCGGGAGTTGGGGATGAGCAGTTCTTC. Its translation: CASSQGLAGVGDEQFF.

The chain employs TRBV9 and TRBJ2-7; D is undetermined. The CDR3 has 10 amino acids. Germline V CDR1 and CDR2: SGDLS, YYNGEE. Trimming took off 6 bases at V and 3 bases at J, with 4 bases between the two ends. The CDR3 sequence is CASNLYEQYF. CDR3 sequence (DNA): TGTGCCAGCAACCTCTACGAGCAGTACTTC.